A single sample gave rise to the 17 T cell receptor beta chains below, sequenced in a study of shared clonotypes between healthy human individuals. TCRdb's copy holds only in-frame clones and misses some; the assay was immunoSEQ multiplex PCR. This table has about 1 million clones, around 74% appearing once. What was sequenced was memory CD4+ T cells sorted from blood. Indicated subset: CD45RA-negative fraction. The receptors originated from a man aged 18 to 29 in good health.

The chain recombines TRBV2 with TRBJ2-7; a possible D gene is TRBD1 (5 bases). Between the trimmed V and J ends, which lost 5 bases and 3 bases, there was a span of 11 bases. The CDR3 has 13 amino acids. In germline, CDR1 is SNHLY, CDR2 FYNNEI. The CDR3 bases are TGTGCCAGCAGTTCGACAGTGGTCTACGAGCAGTACTTC. It specifies CASSSTVVYEQYF.

The gene calls are TRBV20-1 and TRBJ1-2; D perhaps matches TRBD1 (6 bases). CDR1 is DFQATT, CDR2 SNEGSKA, per germline (reference sequence). The CDR3 is 11 residues long. Here the CDR3 DNA reads TGCATATACAGGGTTTCCTATGGCTACACCTTC. Translation: CIYRVSYGYTF.

The gene calls are TRBV19 and TRBJ2-1, with 9 bases identical to TRBD1. Germline CDR1 is LNHDA and CDR2 is SQIVND (reference sequence). The CDR3 length is 18 residues. After removal of 3 bases from V and 0 bases from J, the junction contained 9 bases not matched to a gene. The CDR3: CASSIGTGREPSYNEQFF. The CDR3 DNA reads TGTGCCAGTAGTATCGGGACAGGGCGCGAACCCTCCTACAATGAGCAGTTCTTC.

This chain connects TRBV29-1 to TRBJ1-1; D gene ambiguous. The V end was cut by 4 bases, the J end by 4 bases, with 13 bases between. Germline CDR1 SQVTM, CDR2 ANQGSEA. CDR3 length equals 13 residues. The CDR3: CSVVGILGTEAFF. The DNA for the CDR3 is TGCAGCGTTGTCGGCATCTTGGGCACTGAAGCTTTCTTT.

CDR3 protein: CASSLEGRGYEQYF. The CDR3 DNA is TGTGCCAGCAGCTTGGAGGGCAGGGGTTACGAGCAGTACTTC. This sequence joins TRBV5-5 and TRBJ2-7, with a tentative D call TRBD1 (6 bases). The CDR3 has 14 residues. The germline gives CDR1 SGHKS, CDR2 YYEKEE (reference sequence). The ends were cut back, 0 bases at V and 4 bases at J, with 11 bases in the middle. Combining the CDR3 with reference TRBV5-5 and TRBJ2-7 gives the whole variable domain DAGVTQSPTHLIKTRGQQVTLRCSPISGHKSVSWYQQVLGQGPQFIFQYYEKEERGRGNFPDRFSARQFPNYSSELNVNALLLGDSALYLCASSLEGRGYEQYFGPGTRLTVT.

The chain uses TRBV5-1 and TRBJ2-7, with TRBD1 matching over 8 bases. This CDR3 spans 15 amino acids. Germline loops: CDR1 SGHRS, CDR2 YFSETQ. Trimming took 0 bases from V and 2 from J; bases not matched to a gene: 4. The CDR3 loop is CASSLAGGGTYEQYF. The CDR3 DNA reads TGCGCCAGCAGCTTGGCAGGGGGCGGAACCTACGAGCAGTACTTC.

The chain uses TRBV2 and TRBJ1-2; D gene unclear. Per germline, CDR1 SNHLY and CDR2 FYNNEI. The CDR3 extends over 13 amino acids. Deletions cut 2 bases from V and 5 bases from J, with 9 bases between. CDR3 protein: CASSELGEYGYTF. DNA of the CDR3: TGTGCCAGCAGTGAACTCGGGGAGTATGGCTACACCTTC.

The gene calls are TRBV18 and TRBJ1-1; D call uncertain. This CDR3 contains 12 residues. Per the germline V gene, CDR1 is KGHSH and CDR2 is LQKENI. The V and J ends lost 5 bases and 11 bases respectively, with 15 bases between them. The CDR3 bases are TGTGCCAGCTCATCCCCCCCCTCCGCGGCTTTCTTT. Its translation: CASSSPPSAAFF.

V and J are TRBV7-6 and TRBJ1-1; TRBD1 is a possible D gene (6 bases). This CDR3 spans 15 amino acids. Trimming removed 1 base at V and 4 bases at J, with 13 bases between. Germline V lookup: CDR1 SGHVS, CDR2 FNYEAQ. CDR3 loop: CASSLDTGRGTEAFF. The CDR3 region has the DNA TGTGCCAGCAGCTTAGACACAGGGCGAGGCACTGAAGCTTTCTTT.

V is TRBV5-1 and J is TRBJ2-3, with 9 bases identical to TRBD2. Germline CDR1 and CDR2: SGHRS and YFSETQ. The V segment lost 1 base and the J segment 0 bases; nucleotides outside the gene matches: 3. This CDR3 has 16 amino acids. The CDR3, as DNA: TGCGCCAGCAGCTTGTCTAGCGGGGCAAGCACAGATACGCAGTATTTT. Translated: CASSLSSGASTDTQYF. The whole variable domain, filled in from reference TRBV5-1 and TRBJ2-3, reads KAGVTQTPRYLIKTRGQQVTLSCSPISGHRSVSWYQQTPGQGLQFLFEYFSETQRNKGNFPGRFSGRQFSNSRSEMNVSTLELGDSALYLCASSLSSGASTDTQYFGPGTRLTVL.

V and J are TRBV5-4 and TRBJ2-7; D might be TRBD2 (6 bases). The CDR3 is 14 residues long. In germline, CDR1 is SGHNT, CDR2 YYREEE (reference sequence). V was shortened by 0 bases and J by 2 bases, with 9 bases between the two germline ends. CDR3 loop: CASSLESGPYEQYF. In nucleotides, the CDR3 is TGTGCCAGCAGCTTGGAGAGCGGGCCCTACGAGCAGTACTTC.

The J gene is TRBJ2-1, the V gene TRBV19, with D possibly being TRBD2 (6 bases). The CDR3 has 15 residues. From germline, CDR1 is LNHDA and CDR2 SQIVND (reference sequence). Trimming pared 6 bases from V and 0 bases from J, leaving 12 bases between. The CDR3 loop reads CASSAGLDSYNEQFF. CDR3 DNA: TGTGCCAGTAGCGCGGGACTGGACTCCTACAATGAGCAGTTCTTC.

The chain couples TRBV4-1 to TRBJ1-1; tentatively, D is TRBD1 (6 bases). Germline V gene data show CDR1 as MGHRA and CDR2 as YSYEKL. V was pared by 4 bases and J by 2 bases, with 8 bases between. CDR3 size: 13 residues. CDR3 nucleotide sequence: TGCGCCAGCAGCCGGACAGCAAACACTGAAGCTTTCTTT. Its translation is CASSRTANTEAFF.

V gene TRBV30 combines with J gene TRBJ2-3, with 7 nucleotides matching TRBD1. Germline V gene sequence: CDR1 GTSNPN, CDR2 SVGIG (reference sequence). Trimming removed 0 bases from V and 1 base from J; junction bases left unmatched: 4. The CDR3 covers 15 residues. Written as DNA, the CDR3 is TGTGCCTGGAGTGTAGGGGACAGCCGCACAGATACGCAGTATTTT. It translates to CAWSVGDSRTDTQYF. The entire variable domain, with the rest obtained from reference TRBV30 and TRBJ2-3, is as follows: SQTIHQWPATLVQPVGSPLSLECTVEGTSNPNLYWYRQAAGRGLQLLFYSVGIGQISSEVPQNLSASRPQDRQFILSSKKLLLSDSGFYLCAWSVGDSRTDTQYFGPGTRLTVL.

The V gene is TRBV4-1, the J gene TRBJ1-2; D gene uncertain. In germline, CDR1 is MGHRA, CDR2 YSYEKL. Between the trimmed V and J ends, which lost 0 bases and 4 bases, there was a span of 15 bases. This CDR3 contains 16 residues. CDR3 nucleotides: TGCGCCAGCAGCCAAGAAAGCGCCGGTAGCGGCTATGGCTACACCTTC. It translates to CASSQESAGSGYGYTF.

The V call is TRBV5-5, the J call TRBJ2-5, with TRBD1 as a possible D gene (6 bases). CDR3 length: 14 residues. The germline V gene has CDR1 SGHKS and CDR2 YYEKEE (reference sequence). V was pared by 4 bases and J by 5 bases, with 15 bases between. The chain's CDR3 is CASSHQGLGETQYF. The CDR3 DNA sequence: TGTGCCAGCAGCCATCAGGGGCTCGGGGAGACCCAGTACTTC.

V gene TRBV6-6 combines with J gene TRBJ2-3; TRBD2 aligns across 9 bases. Germline trimming cut 11 bases from V and 4 bases from J; bases unmatched to any gene: 10. This CDR3 has 14 amino acids. Germline assignment: CDR1 MNHNY and CDR2 SVGAGI (reference sequence). CDR3 nucleotide sequence: TGTGCCGGGGCTCAGGCGGGAGGGTCAGATACGCAGTATTTT. Translating gives CAGAQAGGSDTQYF.